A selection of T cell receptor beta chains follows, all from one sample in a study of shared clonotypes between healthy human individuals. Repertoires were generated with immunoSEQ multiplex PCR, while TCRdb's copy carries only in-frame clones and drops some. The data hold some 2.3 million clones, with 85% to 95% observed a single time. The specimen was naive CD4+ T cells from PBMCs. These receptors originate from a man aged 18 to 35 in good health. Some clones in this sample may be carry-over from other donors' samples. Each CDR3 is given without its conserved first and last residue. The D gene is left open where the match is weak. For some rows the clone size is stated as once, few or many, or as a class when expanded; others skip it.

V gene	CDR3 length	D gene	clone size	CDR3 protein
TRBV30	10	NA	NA	AWGEDSDTQY
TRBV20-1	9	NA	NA	SSYRRNEQF
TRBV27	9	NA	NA	ASRQWDEQF
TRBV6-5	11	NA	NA	ASSYRPYNEQF
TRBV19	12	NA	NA	ASSSMTLPEGYT
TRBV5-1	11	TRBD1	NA	ASSDRDGETQY
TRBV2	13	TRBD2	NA	ASSEAGRAVDEQF
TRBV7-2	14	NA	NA	ASSPTRAGSSREQY
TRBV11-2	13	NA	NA	ASSLAGVGANVLT
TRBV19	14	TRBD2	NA	ASSRGGFDAKNIQY
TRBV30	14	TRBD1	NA	AWARQGLNSGNTIY
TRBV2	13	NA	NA	ASTRTRGANTEAF
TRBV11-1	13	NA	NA	ASSLAPGLASGQY
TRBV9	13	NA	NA	ASSVGRASPNEQF
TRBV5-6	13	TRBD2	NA	ASSLFGTSYYEQY
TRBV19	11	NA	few	ASRRGQNTEAF
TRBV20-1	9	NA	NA	SASREGPQH
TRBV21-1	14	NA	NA	ASNRGGGLAKNIQY
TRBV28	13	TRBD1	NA	ASSGTGTGTYEQY
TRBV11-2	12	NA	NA	ASSLGLLSYEQY
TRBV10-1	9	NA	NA	ARSQVYEQY
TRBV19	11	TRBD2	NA	ASSWTSGPVEF
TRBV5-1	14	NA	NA	ASSLDGDSALNIQY
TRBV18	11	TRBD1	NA	ASSGQGMNEAF
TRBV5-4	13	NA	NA	ASSLAGGADGELF
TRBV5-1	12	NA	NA	ASSGGAMSAEQY
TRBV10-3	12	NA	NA	AISAVTGNNEQF
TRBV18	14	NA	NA	ASSPIFGQLNTEAF